These T cell receptor beta chains were read from a single sample in a study of blood T cell repertoires in COVID-19. Assay: immunoSEQ multiplex PCR; the TCRdb copy retains only in-frame clones and omits some. The data contain more than 250,000 clones, around 88% of them singletons. Sequenced: PBMCs or T cells enriched from blood (not recorded which). These receptor sequences come from a woman aged 40 to 49 with acute COVID-19. Both conserved end residues are part of each CDR3. D genes are given only for firm matches. Only part of the rows carry a size: once, few, many, or a class if the clone is expanded.

J gene,V gene,clone size,D gene,CDR3 DNA,CDR3 protein
TRBJ1-1,TRBV19,.,.,TGTGCCAGTAGATTTAGGGGGAAGAATACTGAAGCTTTCTTT,CASRFRGKNTEAFF
TRBJ2-1,TRBV23-1,once,TRBD2,TGCGCCAGCAGTCAATTACTCGGGAGGGCCAACCCCCAACTCTTTAATGAGCAGTTCTTC,CASSQLLGRANPQLFNEQFF
TRBJ1-2,TRBV7-8,.,.,TGTGCCAGCAGCTACGTGCCGGGGGGATACAGGGCCCCTAGCTATGGCTACACCTTC,CASSYVPGGYRAPSYGYTF
TRBJ1-2,TRBV30,.,TRBD1,TGTGCCTGGAGGGGTCCCGGGACAGCTAACTATGGCTACACCTTC,CAWRGPGTANYGYTF
TRBJ2-1,TRBV7-2,.,TRBD2,TGTGCCAGCTTGGTGACTAGCGGGAGGGATGCTGAGCAGTTCTTC,CASLVTSGRDAEQFF
TRBJ1-4,TRBV7-2,.,TRBD1,TGTGCCAGCAGTCTGGACAGGGGATCCGCAACTAATGAAAAACTGTTTTTT,CASSLDRGSATNEKLFF
TRBJ2-1,TRBV5-1,once,TRBD2,TGCGCCAGCAGCCCGGGCGGGACTAGCAGATACAATGAGCAGTTCTTC,CASSPGGTSRYNEQFF
TRBJ1-2,TRBV5-1,.,.,TGCGCCAGCAGCAGGGCTACGACGGGGTATGGCTACACCTTC,CASSRATTGYGYTF
TRBJ2-1,TRBV2,.,TRBD2,TGTGCCAGCAGTGTTTACCTAGCGGGAGGGAACAATGAGCAGTTCTTC,CASSVYLAGGNNEQFF
TRBJ2-1,TRBV11-2,.,.,TGTGCCAGCGCAGGGTTATTGGGTTTTGGCAATGAGCAGTTCTTC,CASAGLLGFGNEQFF
TRBJ1-2,TRBV5-1,.,.,TGCGCCAGCAGCTCGACGGACAGCTTGGATGGCTACACCTTC,CASSSTDSLDGYTF
TRBJ2-5,TRBV7-9,.,.,TGTGCCAGCAGCCCCCGGGGTAGTAATTATGGAGAGACCCAGTACTTC,CASSPRGSNYGETQYF
TRBJ1-1,TRBV6-5,.,.,TGTGCCAGCACCTCGGGCACTGAAGCTTTCTTT,CASTSGTEAFF
TRBJ2-3,TRBV15,.,.,TGTGCCACCAGCGGTCCTACGAGGTCCATGGGGGGGACAGGAGATACGCAGTATTTT,CATSGPTRSMGGTGDTQYF
TRBJ2-1,TRBV27,.,.,TGTGCCAGCAGTTTATCCATAGGGGTTGGATCTGAGCAGTTCTTC,CASSLSIGVGSEQFF
TRBJ1-2,TRBV27,few,TRBD1,TGTGCCAGCAGCCGCCGACAGGGCGACTATGGCTACACCTTC,CASSRRQGDYGYTF
TRBJ1-4,TRBV7-9,once,TRBD1,TGTGCCAGCAGCTTAGCGGGACAGGGGGCGATTCGTGAAAAACTGTTTTTT,CASSLAGQGAIREKLFF
TRBJ1-5,TRBV7-9,.,.,TGTGCCAGCAGCTTAGGTGACAGTAGCAATCAGCCCCAGCATTTT,CASSLGDSSNQPQHF
TRBJ1-5,TRBV27,.,.,TGTGCCAGCAGTTTATATTCCAGGGCAGGGGGCAATCAGCCCCAGCATTTT,CASSLYSRAGGNQPQHF
TRBJ2-2,TRBV2,.,TRBD1,TGTGCCAGCAGCTACACCACACAGGGGAGGGAGCTGTTTTTT,CASSYTTQGRELFF
TRBJ1-2,TRBV10-2,.,.,TGCGCCAGCAGTGAGCCACTTAACTATGGCTACACCTTC,CASSEPLNYGYTF
TRBJ2-4,TRBV7-2,.,TRBD1,TGTGCCAGCAGCTTAAGCACTGGACAGGGCCAAAACATTCAGTACTTC,CASSLSTGQGQNIQYF
TRBJ2-1,TRBV11-3,.,.,TGTGCCAGCAGCCTCGGGGGGCAGAGATCTCACAATGAGCAGTTCTTC,CASSLGGQRSHNEQFF
TRBJ1-3,TRBV11-2,few,TRBD1,TGTGCCAGCAGTTACGGGACAGGGCGAGGAAACACCATATATTTT,CASSYGTGRGNTIYF
TRBJ2-3,TRBV29-1,.,TRBD2,TGCAGCGTTGGACCCACTAGCGGGGATAGCACAGATACGCAGTATTTT,CSVGPTSGDSTDTQYF
TRBJ1-1,TRBV25-1,few,.,TGTGCCAGCAGTGAATACGGAGGGTGGGGAAGGACTGAAGCTTTCTTT,CASSEYGGWGRTEAFF
TRBJ1-4,TRBV27,.,.,TGTGCCAGCAGTCGCCTTATGGGGACACCTACAACTAATGAAAAACTGTTTTTT,CASSRLMGTPTTNEKLFF
TRBJ1-2,TRBV9,.,TRBD1,TGTGCCAGCAGCGGCCGTCCCGGGACAGGGAGCTACGGCTACACCTTC,CASSGRPGTGSYGYTF
TRBJ2-1,TRBV30,.,TRBD2,TGTGCCTGGACCAGCGGGAGCTCCTACAATGAGCAGTTCTTC,CAWTSGSSYNEQFF
TRBJ2-5,TRBV29-1,.,.,TGCAGCGTTACCGGACACTTGGTTGAGACCCAGTACTTC,CSVTGHLVETQYF
TRBJ2-1,TRBV9,.,TRBD2,TGTGCCAGCAGCGTACTTCCTAGCGGAGATTACAATGAGCAGTTCTTC,CASSVLPSGDYNEQFF